The present TCR beta chain was sequenced within a study of T cell responses to AZD1222 COVID-19 vaccine. Broader study findings: Epitopes outside B.1.351 and B.1.1.7 mutated regions reportedly drew nearly half of spike TCRs.

On this clone: Its antigen is not known.

The table came from immunoSEQ multiplex PCR; TCRdb's copy has only in-frame clones and leaves some out. The sample includes about 37,000 clones, around nine tenths of them seen just once. The specimen was peripheral blood, collected on day 0 of AZD1222 vaccination. The receptor was isolated from an adult in good health.

CDR3 residues: CASSFSVNTEAFF. CDR3 nucleotides: TGCGCCAGCAGCTTCTCGGTGAACACTGAAGCTTTCTTT. This chain connects TRBV5-1 to TRBJ1-1; no definite D call. The CDR3 is 13 amino acids. Germline values: CDR1 SGHRS, CDR2 YFSETQ. The V end was cut by 2 bases, the J end by 0 bases, with 5 bases between.